Listed below are T cell receptor beta chains from one sample, sequenced in a study of beta chain features in type 1 diabetes. Here immunoSEQ multiplex PCR was the method, and the copy in TCRdb shows in-frame clones only, minus some. In the table there are about 260,000 clones, roughly 24% of which are singletons. Input material: naive CD4+ T cells from blood. These receptors were collected from a woman between 25 and 40 years old with type 1 diabetes. Both conserved end residues are part of each CDR3. D genes are given only for firm matches. Not every row has a clone size; where given, it reads once, few, many or a size class.

clone size: .
D gene: .
J gene: TRBJ1-1
V gene: TRBV6-5
CDR3 protein: CASSYSQGLLAFF
CDR3 DNA: TGTGCCAGCAGTTATTCACAGGGTCTTCTAGCTTTCTTT

clone size: .
D gene: .
J gene: TRBJ2-1
V gene: TRBV30
CDR3 protein: CAWSFGVVNEQFF
CDR3 DNA: TGTGCCTGGTCATTCGGGGTGGTCAATGAGCAGTTCTTC

clone size: .
D gene: .
J gene: TRBJ2-7
V gene: TRBV11-2
CDR3 protein: CASSLAGVGSGEQYF
CDR3 DNA: TGTGCCAGCAGCTTAGCGGGAGTCGGTTCGGGCGAGCAGTACTTC

clone size: .
D gene: .
J gene: TRBJ2-5
V gene: TRBV7-9
CDR3 protein: CASSSRTEETQYF
CDR3 DNA: TGTGCCAGCAGCTCTCGGACAGAAGAGACCCAGTACTTC

clone size: few
D gene: .
J gene: TRBJ2-7
V gene: TRBV11-2
CDR3 protein: CASSFLYEQYF
CDR3 DNA: TGTGCCAGCAGTTTTCTATACGAGCAGTACTTC

clone size: few
D gene: .
J gene: TRBJ2-5
V gene: TRBV28
CDR3 protein: CASNPDRETQYF
CDR3 DNA: TGTGCCAGCAACCCTGATCGGGAGACCCAGTACTTC

clone size: few
D gene: TRBD1
J gene: TRBJ2-3
V gene: TRBV29-1
CDR3 protein: CSVEERDRGLNTQYF
CDR3 DNA: TGCAGCGTTGAAGAACGGGACAGGGGGCTAAATACGCAGTATTTT

clone size: .
D gene: TRBD2
J gene: TRBJ2-7
V gene: TRBV2
CDR3 protein: CASRKEAGVNYEQYF
CDR3 DNA: TGTGCCAGCAGGAAAGAAGCGGGAGTTAACTACGAGCAGTACTTC

clone size: .
D gene: .
J gene: TRBJ2-3
V gene: TRBV7-3
CDR3 protein: CASTLTLGGTQYF
CDR3 DNA: TGTGCCAGCACCCTAACGTTGGGCGGGACGCAGTATTTT

clone size: .
D gene: TRBD2
J gene: TRBJ2-1
V gene: TRBV29-1
CDR3 protein: CSVAPLAKPNEQFF
CDR3 DNA: TGCAGCGTTGCCCCACTAGCGAAACCCAATGAGCAGTTCTTC

clone size: .
D gene: .
J gene: TRBJ2-1
V gene: TRBV4-1
CDR3 protein: CASSQPAGNEQFF
CDR3 DNA: TGCGCCAGCAGCCAACCCGCAGGCAATGAGCAGTTCTTC

clone size: few
D gene: .
J gene: TRBJ1-1
V gene: TRBV29-1
CDR3 protein: CSAGEMRTNTEAFF
CDR3 DNA: TGCAGCGCCGGAGAGATGCGGACAAACACTGAAGCTTTCTTT

clone size: .
D gene: .
J gene: TRBJ2-5
V gene: TRBV7-2
CDR3 protein: CASSLILTGTRQETQYF
CDR3 DNA: TGTGCCAGCAGTTTAATCCTAACCGGGACACGACAAGAGACCCAGTACTTC

clone size: few
D gene: .
J gene: TRBJ2-1
V gene: TRBV15
CDR3 protein: CATSRGTYSNNEQFF
CDR3 DNA: TGTGCCACCAGCAGGGGGACATACTCTAACAATGAGCAGTTCTTC

clone size: .
D gene: TRBD1
J gene: TRBJ2-1
V gene: TRBV7-3
CDR3 protein: CASSPRTGGDEQFF
CDR3 DNA: TGTGCCAGCAGCCCTAGGACAGGTGGGGATGAGCAGTTCTTC

clone size: .
D gene: .
J gene: TRBJ2-7
V gene: TRBV4-1
CDR3 protein: CASSQVRGSGEQYF
CDR3 DNA: TGCGCCAGCAGCCAAGTTCGGGGAAGTGGCGAGCAGTACTTC

clone size: .
D gene: TRBD2
J gene: TRBJ2-1
V gene: TRBV18
CDR3 protein: CASSPPGSGSDNEQFF
CDR3 DNA: TGTGCCAGCTCACCACCGGGGAGCGGGAGTGACAATGAGCAGTTCTTC

clone size: few
D gene: TRBD2
J gene: TRBJ2-1
V gene: TRBV18
CDR3 protein: CASSLGLAPYNEQFF
CDR3 DNA: TGTGCCAGCTCACTGGGACTAGCCCCCTACAATGAGCAGTTCTTC

clone size: .
D gene: .
J gene: TRBJ2-7
V gene: TRBV30
CDR3 protein: CAWSRTLPDEQYF
CDR3 DNA: TGTGCCTGGAGTAGGACTCTTCCTGACGAGCAGTACTTC

clone size: few
D gene: TRBD1
J gene: TRBJ1-5
V gene: TRBV7-2
CDR3 protein: CASSPSSTGPEGPQHF
CDR3 DNA: TGTGCCAGCAGCCCCTCATCGACAGGGCCCGAGGGGCCCCAGCATTTT

clone size: .
D gene: .
J gene: TRBJ1-5
V gene: TRBV30
CDR3 protein: CAWSGQGNQPQHF
CDR3 DNA: TGTGCCTGGAGTGGGCAGGGCAATCAGCCCCAGCATTTT

clone size: .
D gene: TRBD1
J gene: TRBJ2-7
V gene: TRBV6-5
CDR3 protein: CASSYSGTGGHEQYF
CDR3 DNA: TGTGCCAGCAGTTACTCAGGGACAGGAGGCCACGAGCAGTACTTC

clone size: .
D gene: TRBD2
J gene: TRBJ2-1
V gene: TRBV30
CDR3 protein: CAWDTASGIGEQFF
CDR3 DNA: TGTGCCTGGGATACGGCTAGCGGGATTGGGGAGCAGTTCTTC

clone size: .
D gene: .
J gene: TRBJ2-1
V gene: TRBV27
CDR3 protein: CASSSAGTGNEQFF
CDR3 DNA: TGTGCCAGCAGTTCGGCCGGGACTGGAAATGAGCAGTTCTTC

clone size: .
D gene: TRBD2
J gene: TRBJ2-1
V gene: TRBV7-3
CDR3 protein: CASGTSVSSYNEQFF
CDR3 DNA: TGTGCCAGTGGGACTAGCGTAAGCTCCTACAATGAGCAGTTCTTC

clone size: few
D gene: TRBD2
J gene: TRBJ2-1
V gene: TRBV5-1
CDR3 protein: CASSVGLAGAGSYNEQFF
CDR3 DNA: TGCGCCAGCAGTGTGGGACTAGCGGGCGCCGGCTCCTACAATGAGCAGTTCTTC

clone size: .
D gene: .
J gene: TRBJ2-1
V gene: TRBV30
CDR3 protein: CAWSYRSWGPQSSYNEQFF
CDR3 DNA: TGTGCCTGGAGTTACAGGAGCTGGGGCCCCCAGAGCTCCTACAATGAGCAGTTCTTC

clone size: once
D gene: TRBD1
J gene: TRBJ2-3
V gene: TRBV5-1
CDR3 protein: CASSLWGQTTDTQYF
CDR3 DNA: TGCGCCAGCAGCTTGTGGGGACAGACCACAGATACGCAGTATTTT

clone size: .
D gene: .
J gene: TRBJ2-2
V gene: TRBV18
CDR3 protein: CASSPGGANTGELFF
CDR3 DNA: TGTGCCAGCTCACCAGGCGGGGCGAACACCGGGGAGCTGTTTTTT

clone size: .
D gene: .
J gene: TRBJ2-1
V gene: TRBV30
CDR3 protein: CAWKSGQISGYNEQFF
CDR3 DNA: TGTGCCTGGAAAAGCGGGCAGATTAGCGGCTACAATGAGCAGTTCTTC

clone size: .
D gene: .
J gene: TRBJ1-1
V gene: TRBV19
CDR3 protein: CASSIPRGGEAFF
CDR3 DNA: TGTGCCAGTAGTATACCGCGGGGTGGTGAAGCTTTCTTT

clone size: .
D gene: .
J gene: TRBJ1-5
V gene: TRBV7-9
CDR3 protein: CASSLGQVSNQPQHF
CDR3 DNA: TGTGCCAGCAGCTTAGGGCAGGTCAGCAATCAGCCCCAGCATTTT

clone size: .
D gene: TRBD2
J gene: TRBJ2-7
V gene: TRBV6-6
CDR3 protein: CASSTGTSRYEQYF
CDR3 DNA: TGTGCCAGCAGTACCGGGACTAGCCGATACGAGCAGTACTTC